These 23 T cell receptor beta chains came from one sample sequenced in a study of cytomegalovirus exposure and HLA in healthy donors. Both 60 Vbeta primers and 13 Jbeta primers went into the PCR. Only in-frame clones appear in the TCRdb table, and some are missing; sequencing was by immunoSEQ multiplex PCR. The sample lists about 160,000 clones; 65% to 80% were seen once. Material for sequencing was PBMCs. These receptors were taken from a middle-aged man in good health and CMV-seronegative.

This chain joins TRBV5-1 and TRBJ2-7; the D gene is possibly TRBD2 (5 bases). CDR1 and CDR2 from the germline V gene are SGHRS and YFSETQ. The CDR3 has 14 amino acids. V was shortened by 1 base and J by 4 bases, with 12 bases between the two germline ends. The CDR3 loop reads CASSLMGREYEQYF. The CDR3 coding sequence is TGCGCCAGCAGCTTGATGGGGAGAGAATACGAGCAGTACTTC.

The genes are TRBV6-1 and TRBJ2-7, with D possibly TRBD2 on 6 matching bases. The CDR3 has 13 residues. Germline lookup yields CDR1 MNHNS and CDR2 SASEGT. Trimming left V 3 bases short and J 4 bases short, with 10 bases between. The CDR3 loop is CASSEGTPYEQYF. The CDR3 DNA reads TGTGCCAGCAGTGAGGGGACTCCTTACGAGCAGTACTTC.

This clone was recorded a few times. The genes are TRBV7-2 and TRBJ2-7; 7 bases align to TRBD2. Trimming at V came to 5 bases and at J to 6 bases, leaving 4 bases not matched to a gene. The germline V gene has CDR1 SGHTA and CDR2 FQGNSA. The CDR3 runs to 12 residues. DNA for the CDR3: TGTGCCAGCAGCCCTGGGACTACCGAGCAGTACTTC. Translating gives CASSPGTTEQYF.

This clone was seen a few times. This chain connects TRBV7-8 to TRBJ2-2; no clear D. Trimming removed 5 bases from V and 2 bases from J, with 12 bases in between. This CDR3 has 15 amino acids. Germline V lookup: CDR1 SGHVS, CDR2 FQNEAQ. CDR3 coding DNA: TGTGCCAGCAGCGTCCGGGTCCTTAACACCGGGGAGCTGTTTTTT. Translated, it gives CASSVRVLNTGELFF.

The genes are TRBV5-1 and TRBJ1-6, with D uncertain. Per germline, CDR1 SGHRS and CDR2 YFSETQ. There are 14 residues in the CDR3. The ends were cut back, 5 bases at V and 2 bases at J, with 8 bases in the middle. The CDR3 region is CASRGRTYNSPLHF. CDR3 coding DNA: TGCGCCAGCAGGGGCCGGACCTATAATTCACCCCTCCACTTT.

This clone was picked up a small number of times. The chain employs TRBV19 and TRBJ2-2; weak D call: TRBD2 (6 bases). Trimming cost V 6 bases and J 4 bases, with 12 bases left between them. Germline V gives CDR1 LNHDA, CDR2 SQIVND (reference sequence). The length of the CDR3 is 14 residues. CDR3 amino acids: CASSRGGPTGELFF. As DNA, the CDR3 is TGTGCCAGTAGCCGCGGAGGGCCCACCGGGGAGCTGTTTTTT.

The chain employs TRBV5-1 and TRBJ2-4; 10 nucleotides agree with TRBD1. This CDR3 is 15 amino acids long. The germline gives CDR1 SGHRS, CDR2 YFSETQ. The trim removed 3 bases at V and 8 bases at J, leaving 8 bases unmatched. CDR3 sequence (DNA): TGCGCCAGCAGCTGGGAGGGACAGGGGATTGACATTCAGTACTTC. Translating gives CASSWEGQGIDIQYF. Filled out from reference TRBV5-1 and TRBJ2-4, the complete variable domain reads KAGVTQTPRYLIKTRGQQVTLSCSPISGHRSVSWYQQTPGQGLQFLFEYFSETQRNKGNFPGRFSGRQFSNSRSEMNVSTLELGDSALYLCASSWEGQGIDIQYFGAGTRLSVL.

The rearrangement uses TRBV2 and TRBJ2-1; D ambiguous. CDR1 and CDR2 from the germline V gene are SNHLY and FYNNEI. Trimming took 6 bases from V and 6 from J, leaving 12 bases between them. The CDR3 runs 13 residues. DNA for the CDR3: TGTGCCAGCAGAGACTCAAGGAGCAATGAGCAGTTCTTC. Amino acid sequence: CASRDSRSNEQFF.

This clone showed up just once. The chain joins TRBV10-3 to TRBJ2-7; a possible D gene is TRBD1 (6 bases). The V end lost 4 bases, the J end lost 7 bases, and 20 bases lay between the germline ends. In germline, CDR1 is ENHRY, CDR2 SYGVKD. The CDR3 runs to 15 residues. The CDR3 DNA is TGTGCCATCAGTGCCACTAGAGGGGGATCATTGGAGCAGTACTTC. The encoded protein is CAISATRGGSLEQYF.

The rearrangement links TRBV7-8 to TRBJ1-2, with 9 bases aligning to TRBD1. The length of the CDR3 is 17 residues. V lost 5 bases, J lost 3 bases, and 13 bases stayed unmatched. CDR1 is SGHVS, CDR2 FQNEAQ, per germline. This CDR3 is CASSPHPTTGGYYGYTF. CDR3 coding DNA: TGTGCCAGCAGCCCACACCCGACGACAGGGGGGTACTATGGCTACACCTTC.

The rearrangement links TRBV15 to TRBJ1-4, with a tentative D call TRBD1 (6 bases). CDR1 is LNHNV, CDR2 YYDKDF, per germline (reference sequence). V dropped 0 bases and J dropped 8 bases, with 10 bases sitting between them. This CDR3 spans 14 amino acids. The CDR3: CATSREIQGEKLFF. In DNA form, the CDR3 reads TGTGCCACCAGCAGAGAAATCCAGGGGGAAAAACTGTTTTTT.

The chain carries TRBV7-9 and TRBJ2-7; D remains ambiguous. The CDR3 is 11 residues long. From germline, CDR1 is SEHNR and CDR2 FQNEAQ (reference sequence). V lost 5 bases and J 3 bases, leaving 5 bases between the germline ends. CDR3 in amino acids: CASSLIYEQYF. The CDR3 DNA is TGTGCCAGCAGCCTAATCTACGAGCAGTACTTC. The full variable domain, its missing parts supplied by reference TRBV7-9 and TRBJ2-7, is DTGVSQNPRHKITKRGQNVTFRCDPISEHNRLYWYRQTLGQGPEFLTYFQNEAQLEKSRLLSDRFSAERPKGSFSTLEIQRTEQGDSAMYLCASSLIYEQYFGPGTRLTVT.

This chain uses TRBV20-1 with TRBJ2-2, with D perhaps matching TRBD1 (6 bases). V lost 2 bases to trimming and J lost 9 bases, with 7 bases between them. This CDR3 spans 11 amino acids. CDR1 and CDR2 (germline): DFQATT, SNEGSKA (reference sequence). For the CDR3, the DNA is TGCAGTGCTAGACAGGGGTGGGAGCTGTTTTTT. This translates into CSARQGWELFF.

The chain has TRBV14 and TRBJ2-5, with no clear D. Trimming removed 4 bases at V and 5 bases at J, with 14 bases between. The CDR3 is 14 residues long. Germline CDR1 reads SGHDN; CDR2 reads FVKESK. In DNA, the CDR3 is TGTGCCAGCAGCCCCCGTTTACAAGCGGAGACCCAGTACTTC. As protein: CASSPRLQAETQYF.

The chain has TRBV27 and TRBJ1-2; D possibly corresponds to TRBD1 (5 bases). The CDR3 runs 11 residues. Germline V gives CDR1 MNHEY, CDR2 SMNVEV (reference sequence). The V end was cut by 8 bases, the J end by 8 bases, with 12 bases between. CDR3: CASFGTGGYTF. CDR3 nucleotide sequence: TGTGCCAGCTTCGGAACAGGAGGCTACACCTTC.

The chain employs TRBV28 and TRBJ2-5; D unclear. The CDR3 runs to 14 residues. Germline V CDR1 and CDR2: MDHEN, SYDVKM. Trimming removed 3 bases at V and 1 base at J, with 9 bases between. The DNA of the CDR3 is TGTGCCAGCAGTTTCCCGGGTCGCCAAGAGACCCAGTACTTC. It yields the protein CASSFPGRQETQYF.

This sequence joins TRBV28 and TRBJ2-6; D not resolved. CDR1 is MDHEN and CDR2 is SYDVKM in the germline V gene. The ends were cut back, 5 bases at V and 2 bases at J, with 13 bases in the middle. The CDR3 runs to 16 residues. The CDR3 spells CASSPPSLTGANVLTF. The CDR3 nucleotides are TGTGCCAGCAGTCCGCCTTCCCTAACTGGGGCCAACGTCCTGACTTTC.

On this clone: The junction differs from germline at one of its ends, possibly a read error. This sequence joins TRBV7-6 and TRBJ1-3; 7 positions match TRBD1. Germline values: CDR1 SGHVS, CDR2 FNYEAQ. The CDR3 spans 15 residues. The CDR3 reads CASSLDRDSGNIIYF. DNA of the CDR3: TGTGCCAGCAGCTTAGACCGGGACAGTGGAAACATCATATATTTT.

The chain joins TRBV28 to TRBJ2-2; 9 nucleotides line up with TRBD2. The CDR3 extends over 16 amino acids. Germline loops: CDR1 MDHEN, CDR2 SYDVKM. V was clipped by 3 bases and J by 5 bases; unmatched bases: 7. As DNA, the CDR3 is TGTGCCAGCAGTTTGTCTGGACTAGCGAGGACCGGGGAGCTGTTTTTT. This encodes CASSLSGLARTGELFF.

The chain recombines TRBV11-2 with TRBJ2-3; a weak D match, TRBD2 (6 bases). Deletions cut 0 bases from V and 2 bases from J, with 9 bases between. CDR1 is SGHAT, CDR2 FQNNGV, per germline. CDR3 length equals 15 residues. CDR3 DNA sequence: TGTGCCAGCAGCTTAGATGGACTATACACAGATACGCAGTATTTT. This translates into CASSLDGLYTDTQYF.

The chain couples TRBV7-2 to TRBJ2-7, with TRBD1 matching 10 bases. The CDR3 length is 13 residues. The germline CDR1 and CDR2 sequences are SGHTA and FQGNSA. Germline trimming cut 8 bases from V and 1 base from J; bases unmatched to any gene: 2. CDR3: CASGTGASYEQYF. In nucleotides, the CDR3 is TGTGCCAGCGGGACAGGGGCTTCCTACGAGCAGTACTTC.

The rearrangement joins TRBV4-1 to TRBJ2-1; TRBD2 agrees at 8 bases. The CDR3 loop spans 15 amino acids. CDR1 and CDR2 (germline): MGHRA, YSYEKL. With 0 bases clipped from V and 3 bases from J, the junction kept 1 base outside the gene matches. The CDR3 region is CASSQESGGYNEQFF. Here the CDR3 DNA reads TGCGCCAGCAGCCAAGAAAGCGGGGGCTACAATGAGCAGTTCTTC.

There are a few counts of this clone. The V gene is TRBV5-1, the J gene TRBJ2-2; 7 positions match TRBD1. V was pared by 3 bases and J by 5 bases, with 13 bases of the junction left unmatched. From germline, CDR1 is SGHRS and CDR2 YFSETQ. The CDR3 is 17 amino acids. In nucleotides, the CDR3 is TGCGCCAGCAGCTACCTCCAGGGGGTAGTAAAGACCGGGGAGCTGTTTTTT. Its translation is CASSYLQGVVKTGELFF.